In this sample, the clone carrying this TCR beta chain turned up once. This CDR3 spans 13 amino acids. Germline CDR1 reads MNHEY; CDR2 reads SVGAGI. After removal of 4 bases from V and 7 bases from J, the junction contained 3 bases not matched to a gene. The sample originates from a study of blood T cell repertoires in COVID-19. Study-wide context: Acute and convalescent COVID-19 specimens originated in the United States, Italy and Spain. Nucleic acid was either cDNA or gDNA, and it came from T cells, B-cell-depleted T cells, or PBMCs.

Recovered participants had two consecutive negative NP/OP PCR tests, healthcare professional clearance, or symptom resolution. Sequencing used immunoSEQ multiplex PCR; TCRdb keeps in-frame clones, though not all of them. The sample lists roughly 150,000 clones, 80% to 85% occurring once. The chain joins TRBV6-5 to TRBJ2-3, with 9 bases matching TRBD1. What was sequenced was PBMCs or T cells enriched from blood (not recorded which). The source is a woman aged 45-60 years who had recovered from COVID-19. DNA for the CDR3: TGTGCCAGCAGTTCGGACAGGGGTTATACGCAGTATTTT. Residues: CASSSDRGYTQYF.